This T cell receptor beta chain was sequenced during a study of cytomegalovirus exposure and HLA in healthy donors (dated by TCRdb to about 2017). About the study as a whole: According to an earlier analysis of several hundred of the donors, roughly 180 million T cells yielded 117 million unique TCR beta sequences and more than 250 Gb of sequence data. Approximately 300 gigabases of sequencing data and 70 million to 100 million unique TCR sequences made up an early release that covered some 640 HLA-typed donors. Of the 398 genotyped donors, over 65% fell in the genetic ancestry cluster associated with self-reported Caucasian donors. The study aimed to test whether signatures of past pathogen exposure could be identified by cataloging public T cell receptors. The study used immunosequencing to profile the T cell repertoires of 666 subjects and linked those repertoires to cytomegalovirus serostatus. A separate validation cohort of 90 to 150 different subjects was used in addition to the approximately 670-subject first cohort. The study combined high-throughput TCR immunosequencing, statistical association of individual TCRs with disease status, and machine learning to predict cytomegalovirus infection status. A later analysis re-analyzed previously published TCR beta repertoires from 550 to 700 donors and added high-resolution HLA genotyping to study TCR occurrence patterns. In the later analysis, no new phenotypic data were used to find candidate immune exposures; instead, reliance was placed on TCR beta sequences and their occurrence across donors. An earlier analysis of 500 to 650 of the donors applied high-throughput TCR beta sequencing to assess whether each TCR beta V gene segment acted as functional or pseudogenic. Donor age, sex, ethnicity and CMV serostatus were compiled alongside the repertoire data. In a later genetic analysis, genome-wide SNP genotypes for about three fifths of the 666 donors were used, and that subset was treated as a discovery cohort. Every discovery cohort repertoire had been produced on one sequencing platform. HLA typing covered class I and class II loci at four-digit resolution. Typing coverage varied by locus: about 620-640 donors for A, B, C, DRB1 and DQB1; roughly 560 for DQA1; approximately 610 for DPA1; roughly 450 for DPB1. A few DR-DQ haplotypes were handled as single units for association and clustering because linkage in the cohort was strong. Among 300 to 450 genotyped donors of the cohort, an average of roughly 240,000 unique TCR beta nucleotide sequences were sequenced per donor, around 18% of them non-productive.

The cohort comprised around 700 healthy bone marrow donors. All cohort members were sampled while nominally healthy, although unrecorded immune exposures were likely present. The donor tested CMV seronegative, placing the donor among the 350 or so seronegative members of the cohort. Every donor gave a peripheral blood sample, and the peripheral blood mononuclear cells from that sample were used for TCR beta sequencing. Genomic DNA extraction from the blood cell samples was performed with the Qiagen DNeasy Blood Extraction Kit. Comments on this clone: Which antigen it targets is not known. No base quality information exists; no much larger clone differs at one position.

From the germline V gene, CDR1 is MNHNS and CDR2 is SASEGT. There are 14 amino acids in the CDR3, from cysteine to phenylalanine inclusive. The DNA shown is the 42-base CDR3, in frame from base 1. Trimming removed 2 bases from V and 1 base from J, leaving 8 bases between the germline ends. Library preparation used the immunoSEQ multiplex PCR assay. A mixture of 60 forward primers for TCR Vbeta segments and 13 reverse primers for TCR Jbeta segments was used in the multiplex PCR. Amplification of the CDR3 region of rearranged TCR beta genes was performed with a multiplex PCR assay on genomic DNA. The amplified TCR beta libraries were sequenced on the Illumina HiSeq System as 87-base-pair reads. Per the original workflow: Across the roughly 640 repertoires, a later analysis counted roughly 77 million unique TCR beta chains, 9.5 million to 12 million of which were shared by at least two donors. A nearest-neighbor algorithm error-corrected the raw reads and collapsed the reads into unique sequences, merging closely related sequences to remove PCR and sequencing errors. Alignment of CDR3 sequences to IMGT reference sequences was used to assign V, D and J gene segments. For a sequence to be retained, a match of at least six nucleotides to both a V gene segment and a J gene segment was required. A rearrangement counted as productive if the CDR3 had no stop codons and remained in frame with V and J, and every other rearrangement counted as non-productive. Following IMGT convention, CDR3 was defined as the stretch from the second conserved V-encoded cysteine to the conserved J-encoded phenylalanine. Sequences without an unambiguous match to a single V gene segment were excluded from the earlier analysis of 500 to 700 of the donors. An earlier analysis of fewer than 750 of the donors classified V segments as functional when productive rearrangements were above 56.7% and as segregating when the standard deviation between donors was above 5%. A statistical classification framework was developed to diagnose cytomegalovirus status using the catalog of TCR beta chain sequences. In a later analysis, V and J genes were assigned by comparing TCR nucleotide sequences against IMGT/GENE-DB human TR gene sequences. A later analysis assigned CDR3 sequences and most-parsimonious VDJ recombination scenarios with the TCRdist pipeline. In a later analysis, each TCR beta chain was defined by its CDR3 amino acid sequence together with its V-gene family, and reads lacking a unique V-gene family were excluded. As a way to deal with suspected cross-contamination and a sequencing artifact, a later analysis dropped hundreds of nucleotide sequences that were highly shared and had low generation probability. A later analysis calculated a clonal expansion index for each public chain from normalized within-repertoire ranks of inferred template counts. In a later analysis, generation probabilities were computed with a VDJ recombination model fitted to out-of-frame rearrangements, and the resulting probabilities were checked against IGoR. In a later analysis, TCR-TCR, TCR-HLA and TCR-CMV co-occurrence was scored with hypergeometric tests, and a repertoire-size bias correction was applied to TCR pairs. False discovery rates were estimated in a later analysis by permuting HLA or CMV assignments 20 times. In a later analysis, co-occurring TCRs were grouped using DBSCAN, and TCRdist sequence similarity was added for clustering within HLA-allele-positive subsets. For co-occurrence clustering, repertoires with fewer than 30,000 or more than 120,000 public chains were excluded, along with roughly 5 repertoires with anomalous nucleotide sharing. The table was pulled from immuneACCESS by TCRdb, which kept in-frame rearrangements only. Such tables lose some clones; where checked, under half of the loss comes from unresolved V genes, and the rest has no known cause. V, J and clone size reflect that table, while D and trimming were determined from the DNA. The sample table lists more than 95,000 clones, approximately 75% of them with a count of one. The leading ten clones occupy 3% to 4.5% of the sample.

Overall results and qualifications from the work: A further reported finding was that TCR beta sequences accurately predicted the HLA-A and HLA-B alleles for most subjects in the first cohort. According to a later analysis, most CMV-associated TCR beta chains appeared to be HLA-restricted, and the HLA associations seemed to be driven largely by CMV exposure. In a later analysis, several top co-occurrence clusters were reported to appear linked to parvovirus B19, influenza, CMV and Epstein-Barr virus. A later analysis found that HLA-associated TCR beta chains were more clonally expanded and had lower generation probabilities than equally common non-associated chains. Linkage disequilibrium might explain the correlated functional status among segregating V segments, but an unknown experimental factor could not be ruled out. In vitro tests confirmed that three of the cytomegalovirus-associated TCR beta chains recognize cytomegalovirus antigens. An earlier analysis of 587 of the donors showed that most TCR beta V segments appeared in productive rearrangements either about 90% or about 30% of the time, which broadly matched IMGT annotations. CMV serostatus was the only immune exposure information available for the cohort. Sequencing depth was assumed to be roughly uniform across donors in the presence/absence analyses, though that assumption may not hold. A later analysis found that TCR association rates varied across HLA loci, with DRB1 alleles showing the most associated TCRs and HLA-C alleles the fewest. Cytomegalovirus status was reported to be diagnosed by the classifier with high specificity and sensitivity in both the original and validation cohorts. A cluster of highly shared sequence variants was judged likely to be a technical artifact of the sequencing pipeline. The authors suggested that the approach could potentially be generalized to other disease states and immunological phenotypes. Assigning TCR associations to individual alleles was difficult when HLA alleles, especially DR and DQ, strongly co-occurred. An association between a missense DCLRE1C variant and V-gene and J-gene trimming of TCR beta chains was found in a later genetic analysis and replicated in an independent cohort. Because counts were too low, seventeen rarely observed V segments, including chromosome 9 orphons, were left out of the earlier analysis of some 640 of the donors. Most TCR sequences were seen in very few donors, while some public TCRs were found in many individuals. In this cohort, only TCR beta chains were sequenced, and detectable features were limited by the absence of alpha or paired-chain data. A later genetic analysis reported fewer N-insertions in productive TCRs among donors in an Asian-associated ancestry cluster than the approximately 700-donor mean. Some IMGT-functional V segments, including TRBV6-2 and TRBV6-3, could not be distinguished by the 87-base-pair reads and were therefore excluded. The study gave a list of about 170 TCR beta chains associated with cytomegalovirus. A later analysis associated about 17,000 TCR beta sequences with specific HLA alleles at a false discovery rate of 0.05. Because HLA typing was unavailable for some donors at each locus, only the typed subset was used in association tests.

This chain joins TRBV6-1 to TRBJ1-1; no D gene can be assigned with confidence. Input material: PBMCs. The source is a man under 40 in good health and CMV-seronegative. The nucleotide sequence reads TGTGCCAGCAGTGAACTGTATTCGAACACTGAAGCTTTCTTT. It encodes CASSELYSNTEAFF.